Presented here are 32 T cell receptor beta chains from one specimen sequenced in a study of blood T cell repertoires in COVID-19. Measured with immunoSEQ multiplex PCR; TCRdb has only the in-frame clones, and not every one. The sample includes about 180,000 clones, more than 75% of them seen just once. Material for sequencing was PBMCs or T cells enriched from blood (not recorded which). The origin of the receptors is a man between 60 and 70 years old who had been exposed to COVID-19.

This clone is a singleton in its sample. Additional DNA sequences in this sample encode the identical CDR3. This sequence joins TRBV5-1 and TRBJ2-7, with 10 bases that match TRBD2. This CDR3 is built from 15 residues. CDR1 and CDR2 (germline): SGHRS, YFSETQ. Trimming took 0 bases from V and 3 from J; bases not matched to a gene: 3. CDR3 nucleotide sequence: TGCGCCAGCAGCTTGGATGGGACTAGCGTCTACGAGCAGTACTTC. It codes for CASSLDGTSVYEQYF.

The rearrangement joins TRBV9 to TRBJ2-7; TRBD2 matches 7 bases. Trimming at V came to 3 bases and at J to 6 bases, leaving 9 bases not matched to a gene. The CDR3 has 14 residues. Germline-derived CDR1 and CDR2 are SGDLS and YYNGEE. CDR3 coding DNA: TGTGCCAGCAGCGAGGGCGGGAGAGGGCTCGAGCAGTACTTC. This translates into CASSEGGRGLEQYF.

The chain uses TRBV3-1 (or the pseudogene TRBV3-2) and TRBJ1-5; D might be TRBD1 (5 bases). Deletions cut 3 bases from V and 4 bases from J, with 16 bases between. The CDR3 spans 16 residues. Per the germline V gene, CDR1 is LGHDT and CDR2 is YNNKEL (reference sequence). The CDR3 spells CASSQGPAQRNQPQHF. In DNA form, the CDR3 reads TGTGCCAGCAGCCAGGGGCCCGCCCAAAGGAATCAGCCCCAGCATTTT.

The chain carries TRBV6-1 and TRBJ1-3; D is unclear. The CDR3 is made up of 16 amino acids. CDR1 and CDR2 from the germline V gene are MNHNS and SASEGT. Trimming removed 2 bases at V and 0 bases at J, with 11 bases between. The CDR3 sequence is CASSEHSGFSGNTIYF. The CDR3 DNA follows: TGTGCCAGCAGTGAACATTCGGGATTCTCTGGAAACACCATATATTTT.

This chain joins TRBV5-4 and TRBJ2-1, with 11 bases identical to TRBD2. The CDR3 runs to 17 residues. CDR1 and CDR2 (germline): SGHNT, YYREEE (reference sequence). J was trimmed by 2 bases and V by 1 base; bases with no gene match: 5. The CDR3, as DNA: TGTGCCAGCAGCTTGAAGCCTAGCGGGAGGACCTACAATGAGCAGTTCTTC. Its protein product is CASSLKPSGRTYNEQFF.

The rearrangement joins TRBV5-1 to TRBJ2-3; 10 positions match TRBD2. V shed 6 bases and J 1 base; nucleotides not matched to a gene: 11. Germline V CDR1 and CDR2: SGHRS, YFSETQ. This CDR3 is built from 17 residues. The CDR3 DNA is TGCGCCAGCACCAATCAGCCCGGGACTAGCGGCACAGATACGCAGTATTTT. This gives the protein CASTNQPGTSGTDTQYF.

A few counts support this clone. V usage is TRBV19 and J usage is TRBJ2-7; a weak D match, TRBD1 (7 bases). Germline CDR1 LNHDA, CDR2 SQIVND (reference sequence). This CDR3 contains 15 residues. Between the trimmed V and J ends, which lost 9 bases and 0 bases, there was a span of 18 bases. The CDR3 DNA reads TGTGCCAGCACCACGGGGGCAGGGGGCTCCTACGAGCAGTACTTC. Amino acid sequence: CASTTGAGGSYEQYF.

This chain's CDR3 is CASSVSSAYNEQFF. The CDR3 coding sequence is TGTGCCAGCAGCGTGTCCAGCGCCTACAATGAGCAGTTCTTC. This chain joins TRBV9 and TRBJ2-1; D not certain. The CDR3 consists of 14 residues. Germline CDR1 SGDLS, CDR2 YYNGEE. Trimming stripped 2 bases from V and 2 bases from J, with 8 bases between.

This clone was counted between two and nine times. The genes are TRBV6-5 and TRBJ2-7; 9 bases match TRBD2. The CDR3 consists of 16 residues. The junction had 10 bases not matched to a gene; V was cut back by 0 bases and J by 7 bases. The germline CDR1 and CDR2 sequences are MNHEY and SVGAGI. The CDR3 here is CASSYSTVAGAEEQYF. CDR3 sequence (DNA): TGTGCCAGCAGTTACTCGACGGTAGCGGGAGCGGAAGAGCAGTACTTC.

Ten or more counts support this clone. The genes are TRBV9 and TRBJ1-4; unclear D gene. The CDR3 contains 14 residues. Trimming took off 0 bases at V and 3 bases at J, with 6 bases between the two ends. The germline CDR1 and CDR2 sequences are SGDLS and YYNGEE. The DNA for the CDR3 is TGTGCCAGCAGCGTAGACTTGGCTAATGAAAAACTGTTTTTT. This translates into CASSVDLANEKLFF. Supplemented by reference TRBV9 and TRBJ1-4, the full variable domain reads DSGVTQTPKHLITATGQRVTLRCSPRSGDLSVYWYQQSLDQGLQFLIQYYNGEERAKGNILERFSAQQFPDLHSELNLSSLELGDSALYFCASSVDLANEKLFFGSGTQLSVL.

The chain couples TRBV28 to TRBJ1-4, with 7 bases identical to TRBD1. In germline, CDR1 is MDHEN, CDR2 SYDVKM. The CDR3 is 18 residues long. J was trimmed by 0 bases and V by 5 bases; bases with no gene match: 12. The chain's CDR3 is CASSTGVSDGATNEKLFF. DNA of the CDR3: TGTGCCAGCAGTACAGGGGTATCGGATGGGGCAACTAATGAAAAACTGTTTTTT.

The sample holds a few counts of this clone. V and J are TRBV24-1 and TRBJ2-2, with 14 bases that match TRBD2. The CDR3 consists of 20 residues. Unmatched junction bases numbered 16, after V lost 4 bases and J lost 7 bases. Germline CDR1 is KGHDR and CDR2 is SFDVKD. The CDR3 DNA is TGTGCCACCAGTGACAACGACGGTAGACTAGCGGGAGGGCCAGGCGGGGAGCTGTTTTTT. This sequence encodes CATSDNDGRLAGGPGGELFF.

The chain uses TRBV4-3 and TRBJ1-2, with 10 bases lining up with TRBD1. J was trimmed by 8 bases and V by 4 bases; bases with no gene match: 4. Germline values: CDR1 LGHNA, CDR2 YSLEER. CDR3 length equals 13 residues. The CDR3 bases are TGCGCCAGCAGCCCTGGACAGGGGGAGGGCTACACCTTC. Protein product: CASSPGQGEGYTF.

V usage is TRBV10-1 and J usage is TRBJ2-2; no clear D gene. Germline V lookup: CDR1 WNHNN, CDR2 SYGVQD (reference sequence). This CDR3 has 14 residues. V lost 0 bases, J lost 4 bases, and 6 bases lay in between. The CDR3 here is CASSESATTGELFF. The CDR3 DNA reads TGCGCCAGCAGTGAGTCAGCCACCACCGGGGAGCTGTTTTTT.

The rearrangement links TRBV29-1 to TRBJ2-1; 10 bases are shared with TRBD2. CDR1 is SQVTM and CDR2 is ANQGSEA in the germline V gene. V was clipped by 5 bases and J by 7 bases; unmatched bases: 8. This CDR3 has 14 amino acids. The DNA of the CDR3 is TGCAGCGTTCGAACTAGCGGGATAAGTAATGAGCAGTTCTTC. It specifies CSVRTSGISNEQFF.

The chain couples TRBV18 to TRBJ2-3; 12 bases agree with TRBD1. From germline, CDR1 is KGHSH and CDR2 LQKENI. The junction had 8 bases not matched to a gene; V was cut back by 1 base and J by 6 bases. The CDR3 runs to 17 residues. CDR3 DNA: TGTGCCAGCTCACCACTGCCGGGACAGGGGGCTGTGGATACGCAGTATTTT. Residues: CASSPLPGQGAVDTQYF.

V usage is TRBV30 and J usage is TRBJ1-1; 7 bases fit TRBD1. CDR1 GTSNPN and CDR2 SVGIG come from the germline V gene (reference sequence). After removal of 1 base from V and 0 bases from J, the junction contained 8 bases not matched to a gene. The CDR3 sequence is 16 residues long. In DNA, the CDR3 is TGTGCCTGGAGTGCCAACGAGGGGGCGGTGAACACTGAAGCTTTCTTT. Amino acids: CAWSANEGAVNTEAFF.

The chain links TRBV30 to TRBJ1-2; D perhaps matches TRBD1 (6 bases). CDR3 length: 15 amino acids. Germline assignment: CDR1 GTSNPN and CDR2 SVGIG (reference sequence). V gave up 1 base and J gave up 7 bases, with 19 bases separating them. The CDR3 is CAWSEDRTSSSGYTF. As DNA, the CDR3 is TGTGCCTGGAGTGAAGACAGGACCTCCTCGAGTGGCTACACCTTC.

This clone has just one count. The rearrangement joins TRBV20-1 to TRBJ2-7; 8 bases align to TRBD1. V lost 3 bases and J lost 7; bases outside the gene matches: 11. The CDR3 consists of 14 residues. Germline assignment: CDR1 DFQATT and CDR2 SNEGSKA (reference sequence). The CDR3 spells CSASSGGPSGEQYF. In nucleotides, the CDR3 is TGCAGTGCTAGTTCAGGGGGCCCATCTGGAGAGCAGTACTTC.

This chain connects TRBV7-9 to TRBJ2-4, with D tentatively TRBD2 (6 bases). The germline V gene encodes CDR1 SEHNR and CDR2 FQNEAQ (reference sequence). The length of the CDR3 is 13 residues. Deletions cut 5 bases from V and 9 bases from J, with 14 bases between. CDR3 loop: CASSIFQEGIQYF. The CDR3 DNA is TGTGCCAGCAGCATATTCCAGGAGGGCATTCAGTACTTC.

The chain links TRBV5-6 to TRBJ2-5; a possible D gene is TRBD1 (5 bases). The CDR3 is 16 residues long. V was clipped by 4 bases and J by 4 bases, with 20 bases between them. Germline CDR1 is SGHDT and CDR2 is YYEEEE. In DNA, the CDR3 is TGTGCCAGCAGCGCTCAAGGGCAGGGTGTTCGAGAGACCCAGTACTTC. Its protein is CASSAQGQGVRETQYF.

The chain joins TRBV25-1 to TRBJ2-1, with D uncertain. Between the trimmed V and J ends, which lost 2 bases and 0 bases, there was a span of 5 bases. The germline gives CDR1 MGHDK, CDR2 SYGVNS. The CDR3 runs 14 residues. The CDR3 is CASSEGSSYNEQFF. The DNA for the CDR3 is TGTGCCAGCAGTGAAGGCAGCTCCTACAATGAGCAGTTCTTC.

CDR3: CASSGRIEGYQPQHF. The CDR3, as DNA: TGTGCCAGCAGCGGGCGGATCGAGGGATATCAGCCCCAGCATTTT. The chain recombines TRBV2 with TRBJ1-5, with D uncertain. CDR3 size: 15 residues. Germline V gene lookup returns CDR1 SNHLY and CDR2 FYNNEI. V lost 6 bases and J lost 5, with 17 bases in between.

DNA for the CDR3: TGTGCCAGCAGCCAAGGCAGGCCAGATACGCAGTATTTT. Amino acids: CASSQGRPDTQYF. The chain has TRBV4-2 and TRBJ2-3; unclear D gene. Germline CDR1 reads LGHNA; CDR2 reads YNFKEQ. V lost 1 base to trimming and J lost 4 bases, with 6 bases between them. There are 13 residues in the CDR3.

The chain links TRBV27 to TRBJ2-7; maybe TRBD1 (6 bases). Germline CDR1 and CDR2: MNHEY and SMNVEV (reference sequence). V was trimmed by 0 bases and J by 0 bases, leaving 12 bases between them. The CDR3 extends over 16 amino acids. The CDR3 is CASSLSGAGSSYEQYF. CDR3 DNA: TGTGCCAGCAGTTTATCGGGGGCAGGGTCCTCCTACGAGCAGTACTTC.

The chain is built from TRBV25-1 and TRBJ2-6; 9 nucleotides agree with TRBD1. Germline values: CDR1 MGHDK, CDR2 SYGVNS. V was clipped by 6 bases and J by 1 base; unmatched bases: 7. The length of the CDR3 is 17 residues. CDR3 DNA: TGTGCCAGCAGAGGACAGGGGATTGGGTCTGGGGCCAACGTCCTGACTTTC. Its protein product is CASRGQGIGSGANVLTF.

This rearrangement joins TRBV11-3 to TRBJ2-1, with 10 bases aligning to TRBD2. CDR3 length equals 16 residues. Unmatched junction bases numbered 9, after V lost 4 bases and J lost 6 bases. Germline V lookup: CDR1 SGHNT, CDR2 YENEEA. CDR3 loop: CASSSGSAGGANEQFF. CDR3 DNA: TGTGCCAGCAGCTCAGGGTCAGCGGGAGGGGCCAATGAGCAGTTCTTC.

This rearrangement joins TRBV11-2 to TRBJ2-5, with TRBD2 matching 12 bases. There are 15 residues in the CDR3. The J segment lost 4 bases and the V segment lost 6 bases, leaving 6 bases of the junction unmatched. Germline CDR1 and CDR2: SGHAT and FQNNGV. CDR3 region: CASRRPGLAGETQYF. For the CDR3, the DNA is TGTGCCAGCAGAAGGCCGGGACTAGCGGGAGAGACCCAGTACTTC.

The chain carries TRBV5-1 and TRBJ1-6; a possible D gene is TRBD1 (6 bases). This CDR3 is 15 amino acids long. CDR1 and CDR2 (germline): SGHRS, YFSETQ. Trimming took 6 bases from V and 10 from J, leaving 20 bases between them. The CDR3 region is CASTPGGTSASPLHF. CDR3 DNA sequence: TGCGCCAGCACCCCCGGGGGGACATCTGCCTCACCCCTCCACTTT.

This sequence joins TRBV27 and TRBJ2-7; 11 bases line up with TRBD1. V shed 2 bases and J 2 bases; nucleotides not matched to a gene: 11. CDR3 size: 18 residues. CDR1 and CDR2 from the germline V gene are MNHEY and SMNVEV (reference sequence). The CDR3 loop is CASSLRRTGTGGTYEQYF. The DNA of the CDR3 is TGTGCCAGCAGTTTACGCCGCACCGGGACAGGGGGGACCTACGAGCAGTACTTC.

The V and J genes are TRBV10-2 and TRBJ2-1, with D possibly TRBD2 on 6 matching bases. Germline CDR1 is WSHSY and CDR2 is SAAADI. Trimming took off 7 bases at V and 5 bases at J, with 15 bases between the two ends. The CDR3 extends over 14 amino acids. The CDR3 nucleotides read TGCGCCAGCAATCGGGCGGGAATGGACAATGAGCAGTTCTTC. This encodes CASNRAGMDNEQFF.

This clone appeared a few times. The chain combines TRBV5-4 with TRBJ2-3; 14 nucleotides align to TRBD2. V gave up 4 bases and J gave up 5 bases; unmatched junction bases: 3. The CDR3 runs 15 residues. The germline V gene encodes CDR1 SGHNT and CDR2 YYREEE (reference sequence). CDR3 sequence: CASSTGLAGGDTQYF. The CDR3 region has the DNA TGTGCCAGCAGCACCGGACTAGCGGGAGGAGATACGCAGTATTTT.